These T cell receptor beta chains were read from a single sample in a study of blood T cell repertoires in COVID-19. The data were produced by immunoSEQ multiplex PCR, yet TCRdb's version contains in-frame clones alone and is incomplete. The sample yields under 350,000 clones, 75% to 95% seen once. Material for sequencing was peripheral blood. Every receptor here comes from a woman in her twenties or thirties with COVID-19, enrolled during active disease. The CDR3 runs from the conserved cysteine through the conserved F or W. A D gene is named only where the DNA matches it firmly. Size is stated for part of the rows, as once, few or many counts, or as a class when the clone is expanded.

TRBV10-2	TRBJ1-1	TRBD1	19	-	CASRRRDRESPYGNTEAFF	TGCGCCAGCAGAAGGCGGGACAGGGAGTCTCCATACGGAAACACTGAAGCTTTCTTT
TRBV15	TRBJ1-2	TRBD1	16	-	CATSRDRGTESYGYTF	TGTGCCACCAGCAGAGACCGGGGGACAGAGTCCTATGGCTACACCTTC
TRBV11-2	TRBJ2-5	-	13	-	CASSLGSRETQYF	TGTGCCAGCAGCTTAGGGAGCCGGGAGACCCAGTACTTC
TRBV19	TRBJ2-7	TRBD2	13	-	CASSIGLASEQYF	TGTGCCAGTAGTATAGGACTAGCCTCCGAGCAGTACTTC
TRBV2	TRBJ2-1	TRBD2	15	-	CASSRGTSGINEQFF	TGTGCCAGCAGTCGTGGGACTAGCGGGATCAATGAGCAGTTCTTC
TRBV4-3	TRBJ2-5	-	16	once	CASSQGINRGQETQYF	TGCGCCAGCAGCCAAGGTATTAATAGGGGTCAAGAGACCCAGTACTTC
TRBV13	TRBJ1-1	-	12	-	CASSRRGPEAFF	TGTGCCAGCAGCCGGCGGGGGCCTGAAGCTTTCTTT
TRBV4-1	TRBJ1-1	TRBD1	13	-	CASSQVNDRAFFF	TGCGCCAGCAGCCAAGTAAATGACAGGGCCTTTTTCTTT
TRBV6-6	TRBJ1-5	-	13	-	CASSYSGAAGDHF	TGTGCCAGCAGTTACTCGGGAGCGGCGGGGGACCATTTT
TRBV4-2	TRBJ2-7	-	14	few	CASSQDLVAYEQYF	TGTGCCAGCAGCCAAGACCTAGTGGCCTACGAGCAGTACTTC
TRBV7-9	TRBJ2-2	TRBD2	17	-	CASSLSGRAGVNEELFF	TGTGCCAGCAGCTTATCGGGCCGAGCGGGAGTAAACGAGGAGCTGTTTTTT
TRBV10-3	TRBJ1-6	TRBD1	15	-	CAIRTTRDRNSPLHF	TGTGCCATCAGGACCACTAGGGACAGGAATTCACCCCTCCACTTT
TRBV30	TRBJ1-5	TRBD1	14	-	CAWSLGQFNQPQHF	TGTGCCTGGAGTTTGGGACAGTTCAATCAGCCCCAGCATTTT
TRBV28	TRBJ1-1	-	14	-	CASSFIRARTEAFF	TGTGCCAGCAGTTTTATCAGGGCGAGGACTGAAGCTTTCTTT
TRBV7-9	TRBJ2-7	TRBD1	17	-	CASSHGTGGYSNYEQYF	TGTGCCAGCAGCCACGGGACAGGGGGCTATTCGAACTACGAGCAGTACTTC